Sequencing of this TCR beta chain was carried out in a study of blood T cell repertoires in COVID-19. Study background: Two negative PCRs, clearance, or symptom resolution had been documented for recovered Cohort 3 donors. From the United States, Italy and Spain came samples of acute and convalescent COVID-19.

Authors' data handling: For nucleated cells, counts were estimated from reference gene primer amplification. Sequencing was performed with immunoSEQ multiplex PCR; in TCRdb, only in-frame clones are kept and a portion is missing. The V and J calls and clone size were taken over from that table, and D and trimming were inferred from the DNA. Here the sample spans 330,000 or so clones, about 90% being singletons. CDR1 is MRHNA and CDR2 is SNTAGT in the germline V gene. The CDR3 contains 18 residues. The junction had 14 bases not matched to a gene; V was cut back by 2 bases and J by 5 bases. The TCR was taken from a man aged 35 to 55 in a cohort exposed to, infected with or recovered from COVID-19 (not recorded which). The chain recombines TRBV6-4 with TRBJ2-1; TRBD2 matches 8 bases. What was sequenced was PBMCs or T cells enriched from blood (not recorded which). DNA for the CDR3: TGTGCCAGCAGTGACCGGGGGGGACGCACACGACTAAACAATGAGCAGTTCTTC. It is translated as CASSDRGGRTRLNNEQFF.